Sequencing of this TCR beta chain was carried out in a study of CD8+ T cells in alopecia areata. Extracted RNA was reverse transcribed into cDNA, the sequencing template. Assay: immunoSEQ multiplex PCR; the TCRdb copy retains only in-frame clones and omits some. Among approximately 180,000 clones, roughly 60% were seen once, and the ten largest hold 1.5% to 2%. Germline loops: CDR1 SQVTM, CDR2 ANQGSEA. This CDR3 comprises 12 residues. Trimming pared 2 bases from V and 5 bases from J, leaving 9 bases between. This TCR derives from a human donor with alopecia areata. Sequenced material: CD4+ T cells sorted from blood, taken at week 0. This sequence joins TRBV29-1 and TRBJ1-2, with D unclear. This CDR3 is CSVEPTPYGYTF. The CDR3 coding sequence is TGCAGCGTTGAACCTACCCCTTATGGCTACACCTTC.